The clone carrying this T cell receptor beta chain was seen at least ten times. The target antigen is unknown. Germline V gene sequence: CDR1 LNHDA, CDR2 SQIVND (reference sequence). V dropped 3 bases and J dropped 0 bases, with 9 bases sitting between them. CDR3 length equals 14 residues. Individual cDNA molecules were tagged with unique molecular identifiers, the study reported. MiXCR, applied by TCRdb to the 5' RACE reads, yields one record per CDR3 protein. The table records more than 35,000 distinct CDR3 sequences, approximately 6.3% of them present only once. This sample is drawn from a study of early T cells in non-severe SARS-CoV-2 infection. Overall study findings and caveats: Anti-spike CD8 responses were favored in VDJdb matching, and private and CD4 specificities were missed.

V is TRBV19 and J is TRBJ2-7; possible D gene TRBD1, 6 bases. Source material: whole blood. This TCR was sampled from an adult who was a healthcare worker with PCR-confirmed SARS-CoV-2 infection or an uninfected control (not recorded which). DNA of the CDR3: TGTGCCAGTAGTATTGGGACACGCTCCTACGAGCAGTACTTC. As protein: CASSIGTRSYEQYF.